This T cell receptor (beta chain) was captured by sequencing in a study of shared clonotypes between healthy human individuals. Study conclusions and caveats: Clonotypes not shared had lower generation probabilities than those common to all four donors.

Remarks on this clone: Its target is not known.

Some clones are missing from TCRdb's copy, which holds only in-frame ones; the method was immunoSEQ multiplex PCR. This table holds 950,000 to 1,100,000 clones, approximately 72% found once. Germline CDR1 reads SGHDN; CDR2 reads FVKESK. V lost 4 bases and J 0 bases, leaving 14 bases between the germline ends. This CDR3 region has 16 residues. The sequence came from a man aged 18 to 35 in good health. Sequencing was done on a sample of memory CD4+ T cells sorted from blood. Subset meaning: CD45RA-negative fraction. J is TRBJ2-3 and V is TRBV14, with a weak D call TRBD2 (5 bases). The CDR3 DNA reads TGTGCCAGCAGCCGGACTGCTCGATCAAGCACAGATACGCAGTATTTT. It is translated as CASSRTARSSTDTQYF.